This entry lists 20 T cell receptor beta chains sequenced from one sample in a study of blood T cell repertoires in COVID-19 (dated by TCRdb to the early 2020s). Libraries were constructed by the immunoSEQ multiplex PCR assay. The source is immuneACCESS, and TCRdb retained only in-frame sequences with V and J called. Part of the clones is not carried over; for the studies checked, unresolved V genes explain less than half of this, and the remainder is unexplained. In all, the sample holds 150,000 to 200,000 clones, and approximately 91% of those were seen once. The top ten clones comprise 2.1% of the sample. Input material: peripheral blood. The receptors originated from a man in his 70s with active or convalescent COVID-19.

CDR3 residues: CASRPGQGWEKLFF. The CDR3, as DNA: TGTGCCAGCAGACCGGGACAGGGTTGGGAAAAACTGTTTTTT. The V gene is TRBV6-5, the J gene TRBJ1-4, with 9 bases identical to TRBD1. The germline gives CDR1 MNHEY, CDR2 SVGAGI. V shed 6 bases, J shed 8 bases, and the junction held 7 bases outside the gene matches. The CDR3 contains 14 residues.

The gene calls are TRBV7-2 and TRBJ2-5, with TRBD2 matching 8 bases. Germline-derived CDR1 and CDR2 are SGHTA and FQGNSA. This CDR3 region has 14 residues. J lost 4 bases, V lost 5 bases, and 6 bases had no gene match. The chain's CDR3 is CASSPPGGRETQYF. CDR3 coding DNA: TGTGCCAGCAGCCCGCCGGGGGGGCGAGAGACCCAGTACTTC.

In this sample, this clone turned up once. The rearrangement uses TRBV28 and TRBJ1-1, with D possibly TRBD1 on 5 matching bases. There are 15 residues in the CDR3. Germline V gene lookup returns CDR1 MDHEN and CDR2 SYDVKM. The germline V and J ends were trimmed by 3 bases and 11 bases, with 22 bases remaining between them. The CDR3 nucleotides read TGTGCCAGCAGTTTTTCGTCGGGTGTTAAGGGGATGGCTTTCTTT. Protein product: CASSFSSGVKGMAFF.

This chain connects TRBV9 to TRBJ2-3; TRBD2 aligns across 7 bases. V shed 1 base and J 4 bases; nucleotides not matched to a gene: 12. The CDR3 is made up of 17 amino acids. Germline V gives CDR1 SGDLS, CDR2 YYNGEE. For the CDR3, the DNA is TGTGCCAGCAGCGTAACCCCGGGGAGGGAGGGGTCAGATACGCAGTATTTT. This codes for CASSVTPGREGSDTQYF.

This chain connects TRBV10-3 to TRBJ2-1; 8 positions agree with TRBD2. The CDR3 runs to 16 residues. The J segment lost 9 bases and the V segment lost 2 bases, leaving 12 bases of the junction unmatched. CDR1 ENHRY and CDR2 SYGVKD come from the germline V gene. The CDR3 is CAISEASGSIISEQFF. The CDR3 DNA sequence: TGTGCCATCAGTGAGGCCAGCGGGAGTATTATTAGTGAGCAGTTCTTC.

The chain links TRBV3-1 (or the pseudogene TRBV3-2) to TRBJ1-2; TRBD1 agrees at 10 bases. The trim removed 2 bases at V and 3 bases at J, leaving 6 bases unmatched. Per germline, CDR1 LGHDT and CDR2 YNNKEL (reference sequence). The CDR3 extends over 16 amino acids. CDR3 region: CASSQPSDRGDYGYTF. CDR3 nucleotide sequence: TGTGCCAGCAGCCAACCCTCGGACAGGGGGGACTATGGCTACACCTTC.

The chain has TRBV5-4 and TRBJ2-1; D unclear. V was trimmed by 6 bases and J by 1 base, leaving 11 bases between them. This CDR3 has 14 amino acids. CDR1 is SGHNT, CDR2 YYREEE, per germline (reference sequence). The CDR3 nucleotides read TGTGCCAGCACGCCCGGGTCTTCCTACAATGAGCAGTTCTTC. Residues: CASTPGSSYNEQFF.

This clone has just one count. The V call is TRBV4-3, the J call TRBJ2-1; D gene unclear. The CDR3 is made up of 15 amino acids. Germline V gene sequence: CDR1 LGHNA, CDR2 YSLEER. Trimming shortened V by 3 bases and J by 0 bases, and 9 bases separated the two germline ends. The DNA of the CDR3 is TGCGCCAGCAGCCAGGGCGATTTCTCCTACAATGAGCAGTTCTTC. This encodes CASSQGDFSYNEQFF.

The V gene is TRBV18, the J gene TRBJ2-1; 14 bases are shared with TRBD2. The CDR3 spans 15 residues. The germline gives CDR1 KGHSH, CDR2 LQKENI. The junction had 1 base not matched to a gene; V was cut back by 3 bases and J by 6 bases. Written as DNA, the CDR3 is TGTGCCAGCTCACCGGGGACTAGCGGGAGCAATGAGCAGTTCTTC. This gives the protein CASSPGTSGSNEQFF. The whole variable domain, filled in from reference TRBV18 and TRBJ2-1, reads NAGVMQNPRHLVRRRGQEARLRCSPMKGHSHVYWYRQLPEEGLKFMVYLQKENIIDESGMPKERFSAEFPKEGPSILRIQQVVRGDSAAYFCASSPGTSGSNEQFFGPGTRLTVL.

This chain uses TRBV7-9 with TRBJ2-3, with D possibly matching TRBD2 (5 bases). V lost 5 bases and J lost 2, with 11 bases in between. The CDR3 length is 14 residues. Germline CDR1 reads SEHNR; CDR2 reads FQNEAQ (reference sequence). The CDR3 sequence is CASSRSGNTDTQYF. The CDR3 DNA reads TGTGCCAGCAGCCGCAGCGGAAACACAGATACGCAGTATTTT.

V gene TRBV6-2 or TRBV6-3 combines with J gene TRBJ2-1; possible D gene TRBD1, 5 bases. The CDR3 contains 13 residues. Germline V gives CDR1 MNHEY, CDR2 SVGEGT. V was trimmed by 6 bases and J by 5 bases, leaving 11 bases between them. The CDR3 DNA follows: TGTGCCAGCAGCGGACAAGGGAACAATGAGCAGTTCTTC. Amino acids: CASSGQGNNEQFF.

Here the CDR3 DNA reads TGTGCCAGTAGTATAGGCAGTCTAGCGGACAATGAGCAGTTCTTC. Translating gives CASSIGSLADNEQFF. This chain joins TRBV19 and TRBJ2-1, with 7 bases matching TRBD2. Looked up from germline, CDR1 is LNHDA and CDR2 is SQIVND (reference sequence). J was trimmed by 5 bases and V by 1 base; bases with no gene match: 5. CDR3 size: 15 residues.

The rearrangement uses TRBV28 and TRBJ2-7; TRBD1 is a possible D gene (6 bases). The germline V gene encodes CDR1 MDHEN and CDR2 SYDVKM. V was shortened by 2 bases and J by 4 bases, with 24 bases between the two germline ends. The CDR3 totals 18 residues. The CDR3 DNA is TGTGCCAGCAGTTTAGAGGGTCGGGGCTCGGACAGCCCTTACGAGCAGTACTTC. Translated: CASSLEGRGSDSPYEQYF.

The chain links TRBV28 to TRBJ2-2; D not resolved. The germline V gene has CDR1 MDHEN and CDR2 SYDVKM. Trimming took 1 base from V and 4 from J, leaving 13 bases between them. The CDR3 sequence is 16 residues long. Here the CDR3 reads CASSLYSSAGTGELFF. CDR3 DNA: TGTGCCAGCAGTTTATATTCCTCGGCAGGCACCGGGGAGCTGTTTTTT.

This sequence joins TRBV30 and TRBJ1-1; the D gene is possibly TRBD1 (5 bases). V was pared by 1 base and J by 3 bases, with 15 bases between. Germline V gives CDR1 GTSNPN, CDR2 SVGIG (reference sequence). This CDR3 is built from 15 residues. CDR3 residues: CAWSALGGSYTEAFF. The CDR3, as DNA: TGTGCCTGGAGTGCCCTCGGGGGTTCGTACACTGAAGCTTTCTTT.

The CDR3 sequence is CASSLKRTDTQYF. CDR3 nucleotides: TGTGCCAGCAGCTTGAAGCGTACAGATACGCAGTATTTT. This rearrangement joins TRBV5-6 to TRBJ2-3; D unresolved. V lost 1 base and J 3 bases, leaving 6 bases between the germline ends. The CDR3 runs 13 residues. Looked up from germline, CDR1 is SGHDT and CDR2 is YYEEEE.

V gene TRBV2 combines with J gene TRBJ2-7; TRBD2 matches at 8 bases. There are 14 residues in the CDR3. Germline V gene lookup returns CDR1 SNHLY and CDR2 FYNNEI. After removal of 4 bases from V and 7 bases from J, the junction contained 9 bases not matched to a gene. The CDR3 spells CASSGTSHWWEQYF. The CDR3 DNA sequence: TGTGCCAGCAGTGGGACTAGCCATTGGTGGGAGCAGTACTTC.

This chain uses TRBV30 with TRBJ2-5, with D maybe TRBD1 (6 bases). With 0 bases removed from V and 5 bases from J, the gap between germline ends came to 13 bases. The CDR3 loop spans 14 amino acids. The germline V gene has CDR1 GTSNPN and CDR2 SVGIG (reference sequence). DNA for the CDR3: TGTGCCTGGAGTGTCAGCAGGGGTATGGAGACCCAGTACTTC. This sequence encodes CAWSVSRGMETQYF.

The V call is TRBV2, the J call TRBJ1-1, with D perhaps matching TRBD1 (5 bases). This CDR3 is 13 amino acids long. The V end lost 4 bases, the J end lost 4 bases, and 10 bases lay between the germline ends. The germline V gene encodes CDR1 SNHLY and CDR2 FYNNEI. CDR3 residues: CASSVGVATEAFF. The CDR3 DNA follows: TGTGCCAGCAGTGTAGGGGTGGCCACTGAAGCTTTCTTT.

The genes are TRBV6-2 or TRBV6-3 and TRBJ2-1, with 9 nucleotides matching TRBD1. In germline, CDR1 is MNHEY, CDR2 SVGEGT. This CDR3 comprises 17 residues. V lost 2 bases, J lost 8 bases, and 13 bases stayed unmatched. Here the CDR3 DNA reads TGTGCCAGCAGTTACGCCATCTCAGGGACAGGGACCCATGAGCAGTTCTTC. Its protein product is CASSYAISGTGTHEQFF.